This T cell receptor beta chain appears in the sequencing data of a study of blood T cell repertoires in COVID-19. Study overall: Donors in the United States, Italy and Spain gave samples during acute or convalescent COVID-19.

V lost 5 bases and J lost 3, with 14 bases in between. The CDR3 is made up of 15 amino acids. In germline, CDR1 is MDHEN, CDR2 SYDVKM. Authors' data handling: Reference gene primer amplification in the assay estimated nucleated cell counts. Measured with immunoSEQ multiplex PCR; TCRdb has only the in-frame clones, and not every one. V and J calls plus clone size are reproduced from that table; the DNA served to infer D and trimming. The sample lists roughly 300,000 clones, 80% to 95% occurring once. The sequence was collected from a woman aged 25-40 years with COVID-19, enrolled during active disease. Source material: peripheral blood. The chain employs TRBV28 and TRBJ1-5; D is unresolved. The CDR3 DNA reads as TGTGCCAGCAGTCGTAGGACGGGGTTCAATCAGCCCCAGCATTTT. Residues: CASSRRTGFNQPQHF. Combining the CDR3 with reference TRBV28 and TRBJ1-5 gives the whole variable domain DVKVTQSSRYLVKRTGEKVFLECVQDMDHENMFWYRQDPGLGLRLIYFSYDVKMKEKGDIPEGYSVSREKKERFSLILESASTNQTSMYLCASSRRTGFNQPQHFGDGTRLSIL.